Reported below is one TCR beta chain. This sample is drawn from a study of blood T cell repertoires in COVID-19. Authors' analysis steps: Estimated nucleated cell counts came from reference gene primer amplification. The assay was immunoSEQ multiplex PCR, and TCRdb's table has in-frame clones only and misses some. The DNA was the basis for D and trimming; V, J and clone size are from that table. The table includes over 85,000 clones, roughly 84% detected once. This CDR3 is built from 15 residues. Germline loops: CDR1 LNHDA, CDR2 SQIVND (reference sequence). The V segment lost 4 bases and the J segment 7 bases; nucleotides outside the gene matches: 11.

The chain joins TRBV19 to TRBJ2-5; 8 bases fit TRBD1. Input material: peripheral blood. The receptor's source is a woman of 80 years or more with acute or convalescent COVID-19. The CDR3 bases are TGTGCCAGTAGTAAGGAAACAGGGGGTCAGGGGACCCAGTACTTC. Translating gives CASSKETGGQGTQYF.